The 13 T cell receptor beta chains given below trace back to one sample, sequenced in a study of control samples from healthy donors and cancer patients. TCRdb keeps only in-frame clones here, not all; method: immunoSEQ multiplex PCR. The sample has approximately 160,000 clones, 90% to 95% seen once. The source material was blood. These receptors were taken from a woman aged 18 to 35 in good health.

V gene TRBV7-9 combines with J gene TRBJ1-2; D is ambiguous. Germline CDR1 SEHNR, CDR2 FQNEAQ (reference sequence). The CDR3 runs 12 residues. V lost 10 bases and J lost 3, with 12 bases in between. CDR3 sequence: CATGRTDYGYTF. CDR3 bases: TGTGCCACCGGACGTACGGACTATGGCTACACCTTC. Together with reference TRBV7-9 and TRBJ1-2, the CDR3 gives the full variable domain: DTGVSQNPRHKITKRGQNVTFRCDPISEHNRLYWYRQTLGQGPEFLTYFQNEAQLEKSRLLSDRFSAERPKGSFSTLEIQRTEQGDSAMYLCATGRTDYGYTFGSGTRLTVV.

The chain has TRBV5-1 and TRBJ2-3; D remains unclear. The CDR3 extends over 12 amino acids. Germline CDR1 reads SGHRS; CDR2 reads YFSETQ. With 4 bases removed from V and 4 bases from J, the gap between germline ends came to 7 bases. In DNA form, the CDR3 reads TGCGCCAGCAGCCCACCCTCAGATACGCAGTATTTT. Translation gives CASSPPSDTQYF.

The gene calls are TRBV7-8 and TRBJ2-7; tentative D call: TRBD2 (5 bases). V was pared by 3 bases and J by 5 bases, with 11 bases between. The CDR3 loop spans 13 amino acids. Germline V gene data show CDR1 as SGHVS and CDR2 as FQNEAQ. The chain's CDR3 is CASSFGGSDEQYF. DNA of the CDR3: TGTGCCAGCAGCTTCGGAGGCTCGGACGAGCAGTACTTC. The full variable domain, completed using reference TRBV7-8 and TRBJ2-7, is GAGVSQSPRYKVAKRGQDVALRCDPISGHVSLFWYQQALGQGPEFLTYFQNEAQLDKSGLPSDRFFAERPEGSVSTLKIQRTQQEDSAVYLCASSFGGSDEQYFGPGTRLTVT.

The chain combines TRBV7-9 with TRBJ2-7, with a tentative D call TRBD1 (6 bases). V lost 2 bases to trimming and J lost 5 bases, with 10 bases between them. The length of the CDR3 is 13 residues. CDR1 and CDR2 from the germline V gene are SEHNR and FQNEAQ (reference sequence). The CDR3 DNA follows: TGTGCCAGCAGCTTAACCAGGGGCCACGAGCAGTACTTC. Translated: CASSLTRGHEQYF.

The chain links TRBV6-2 or TRBV6-3 to TRBJ2-7; D remains ambiguous. The CDR3 has 12 residues. Germline V CDR1 and CDR2: MNHEY, SVGEGT. With 5 bases removed from V and 1 base from J, the gap between germline ends came to 6 bases. The CDR3 protein is CASSLPSYEQYF. As DNA, the CDR3 is TGTGCCAGCAGTCTGCCGTCCTACGAGCAGTACTTC.

This chain joins TRBV5-1 and TRBJ2-3; 10 bases agree with TRBD1. The CDR3 extends over 16 amino acids. CDR1 SGHRS and CDR2 YFSETQ come from the germline V gene. Trimming removed 2 bases from V and 3 bases from J; junction bases left unmatched: 6. The CDR3 nucleotides read TGCGCCAGCAGCTTTAACCGACAGGGGGCTACAGATACGCAGTATTTT. This encodes CASSFNRQGATDTQYF.

Here the CDR3 reads CASSQGQTAFF. Written as DNA, the CDR3 is TGTGCCAGCAGCCAAGGGCAGACGGCTTTCTTT. The chain employs TRBV11-2 and TRBJ1-1, with D uncertain. From germline, CDR1 is SGHAT and CDR2 FQNNGV. V lost 5 bases to trimming and J lost 11 bases, with 12 bases between them. This CDR3 spans 11 amino acids.

This chain links TRBV6-5 with TRBJ2-7, with 9 nucleotides matching TRBD2. V lost 6 bases, J lost 0 bases, and 6 bases stayed unmatched. Germline CDR1 is MNHEY and CDR2 is SVGAGI. This CDR3 is built from 15 residues. The CDR3 protein is CASSWGLADSYEQYF. In DNA, the CDR3 is TGTGCCAGCAGCTGGGGACTAGCCGACTCCTACGAGCAGTACTTC.

J is TRBJ2-1 and V is TRBV5-1; unclear D gene. Trimming left V 4 bases short and J 4 bases short, with 15 bases between. Germline loops: CDR1 SGHRS, CDR2 YFSETQ. CDR3 length: 15 residues. This chain's CDR3 is CASSPRSWQYNEQFF. The CDR3 nucleotides are TGCGCCAGCAGCCCAAGGTCGTGGCAGTACAATGAGCAGTTCTTC.

The chain employs TRBV5-1 and TRBJ1-2; TRBD1 might be the D (6 bases). Trimming removed 4 bases from V and 5 bases from J, with 9 bases in between. Per germline, CDR1 SGHRS and CDR2 YFSETQ. CDR3 length equals 12 residues. The CDR3: CASSVTGYGYTF. CDR3 coding DNA: TGCGCCAGCAGCGTCACAGGGTATGGCTACACCTTC. Full variable domain (missing parts from reference TRBV5-1 and TRBJ1-2): KAGVTQTPRYLIKTRGQQVTLSCSPISGHRSVSWYQQTPGQGLQFLFEYFSETQRNKGNFPGRFSGRQFSNSRSEMNVSTLELGDSALYLCASSVTGYGYTFGSGTRLTVV.

The V call is TRBV11-2, the J call TRBJ1-2; D gene uncertain. V was pared by 1 base and J by 0 bases, with 15 bases between. Germline V gene lookup returns CDR1 SGHAT and CDR2 FQNNGV. The CDR3 contains 17 residues. CDR3 nucleotide sequence: TGTGCCAGCAGCTTAGCCTCCCAGGACCTAGCTAACTATGGCTACACCTTC. Its protein product is CASSLASQDLANYGYTF.

The V call is TRBV28, the J call TRBJ1-2; no clear D gene. Trimming stripped 2 bases from V and 4 bases from J, with 5 bases between. The CDR3 is 12 amino acids. Germline CDR1 and CDR2: MDHEN and SYDVKM. CDR3 residues: CASSLLGYGYTF. In nucleotides, the CDR3 is TGTGCCAGCAGTTTACTGGGCTATGGCTACACCTTC.

The rearrangement joins TRBV9 to TRBJ2-1; D is perhaps TRBD1 (5 bases). Per the germline V gene, CDR1 is SGDLS and CDR2 is YYNGEE. The CDR3 loop spans 14 amino acids. V shed 0 bases and J shed 7 bases, with 11 bases lying between them. The CDR3 protein is CASSVGVKGNEQFF. Here the CDR3 DNA reads TGTGCCAGCAGCGTAGGGGTGAAGGGGAATGAGCAGTTCTTC.